The following is a T cell receptor beta chain sequence with its context. Its matching antigen is unknown. The data were taken from a study of identical twins. Broader study findings: For zero-insertion analyses, partial confounding could come from invariant MAIT and iNKT cells.

This CDR3 has 15 amino acids. The germline gives CDR1 SGHTA, CDR2 FQGNSA. V lost 5 bases and J lost 3, with 14 bases in between. TCRdb recomputed calls from the 5' RACE reads with MiXCR, one row per CDR3 protein. The sample has about 530,000 distinct CDR3 sequences, over 12% seen once. These data also featured in a second study, about yellow fever vaccine responses in identical twins.

V usage is TRBV7-2 and J usage is TRBJ1-5, with D tentatively TRBD1 (5 bases). The sequence was collected from a woman aged 18-29 years in good health. Sample: CD4+ T cells sorted from blood. CDR3 residues: CASSPGVAVNQPQHF. As DNA, the CDR3 is TGTGCCAGCAGCCCGGGGGTGGCGGTCAATCAGCCCCAGCATTTT.